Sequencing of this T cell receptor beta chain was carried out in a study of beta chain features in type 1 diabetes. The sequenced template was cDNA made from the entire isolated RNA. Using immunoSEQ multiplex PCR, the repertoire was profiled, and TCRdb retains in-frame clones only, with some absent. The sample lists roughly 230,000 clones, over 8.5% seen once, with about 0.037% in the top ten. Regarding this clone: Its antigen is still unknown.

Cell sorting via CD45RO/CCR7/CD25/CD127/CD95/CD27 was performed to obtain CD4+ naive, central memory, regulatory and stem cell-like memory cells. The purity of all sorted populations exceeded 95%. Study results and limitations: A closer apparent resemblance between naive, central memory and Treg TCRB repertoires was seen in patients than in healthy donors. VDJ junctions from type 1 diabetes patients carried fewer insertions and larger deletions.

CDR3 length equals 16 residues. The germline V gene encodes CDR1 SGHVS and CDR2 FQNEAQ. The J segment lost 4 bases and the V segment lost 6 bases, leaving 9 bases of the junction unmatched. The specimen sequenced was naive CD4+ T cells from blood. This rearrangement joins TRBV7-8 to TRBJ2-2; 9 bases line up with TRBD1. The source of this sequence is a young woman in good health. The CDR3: CASRLGQGIVTGELFF. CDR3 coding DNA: TGTGCCAGCAGATTGGGACAGGGAATTGTCACCGGGGAGCTGTTTTTT.